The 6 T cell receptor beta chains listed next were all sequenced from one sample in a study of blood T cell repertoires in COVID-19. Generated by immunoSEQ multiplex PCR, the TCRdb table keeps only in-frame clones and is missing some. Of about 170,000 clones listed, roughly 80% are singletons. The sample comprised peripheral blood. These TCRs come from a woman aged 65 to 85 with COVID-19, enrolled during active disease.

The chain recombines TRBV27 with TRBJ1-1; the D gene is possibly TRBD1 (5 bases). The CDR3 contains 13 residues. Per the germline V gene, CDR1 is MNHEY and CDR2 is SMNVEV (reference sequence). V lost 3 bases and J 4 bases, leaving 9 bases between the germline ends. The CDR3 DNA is TGTGCCAGCAGTTTTTGGGGGGGCACTGAAGCTTTCTTT. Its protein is CASSFWGGTEAFF.

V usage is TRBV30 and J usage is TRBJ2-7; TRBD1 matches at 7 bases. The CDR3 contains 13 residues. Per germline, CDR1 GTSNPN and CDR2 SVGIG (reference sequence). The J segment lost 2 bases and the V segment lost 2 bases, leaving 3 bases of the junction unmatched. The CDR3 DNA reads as TGTGCCTGGAGTAAACAGGGGACCTACGAGCAGTACTTC. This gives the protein CAWSKQGTYEQYF.

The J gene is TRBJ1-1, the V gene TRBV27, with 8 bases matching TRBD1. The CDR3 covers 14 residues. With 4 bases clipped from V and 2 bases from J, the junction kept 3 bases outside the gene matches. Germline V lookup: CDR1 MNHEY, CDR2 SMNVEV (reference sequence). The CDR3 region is CASSSTGENTEAFF. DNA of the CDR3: TGTGCCAGCAGTTCGACAGGGGAAAACACTGAAGCTTTCTTT.

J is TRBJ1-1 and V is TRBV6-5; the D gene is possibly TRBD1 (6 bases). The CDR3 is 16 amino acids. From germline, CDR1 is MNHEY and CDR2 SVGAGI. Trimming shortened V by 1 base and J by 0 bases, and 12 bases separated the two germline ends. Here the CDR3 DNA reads TGTGCCAGCAGTTACTGGCCGGGACATATGAACACTGAAGCTTTCTTT. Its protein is CASSYWPGHMNTEAFF.

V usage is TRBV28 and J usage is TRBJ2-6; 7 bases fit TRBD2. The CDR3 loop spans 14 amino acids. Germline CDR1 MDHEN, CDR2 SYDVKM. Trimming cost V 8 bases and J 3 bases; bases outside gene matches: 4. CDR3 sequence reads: CASGRGGGANVLTF. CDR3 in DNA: TGTGCCAGCGGCCGCGGGGGTGGGGCCAACGTCCTGACTTTC.

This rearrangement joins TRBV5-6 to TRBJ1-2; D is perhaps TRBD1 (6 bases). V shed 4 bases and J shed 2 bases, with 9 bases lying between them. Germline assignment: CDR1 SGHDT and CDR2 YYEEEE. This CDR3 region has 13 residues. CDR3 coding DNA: TGTGCCAGCAGCCCCGGACAGAACTATGGCTACACCTTC. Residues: CASSPGQNYGYTF.